One sample yielded the 22 T cell receptor beta chains listed below, sequenced in a study of cytomegalovirus exposure and HLA in healthy donors. Vbeta (60) and Jbeta (13) primers were used in the PCR. Measured with immunoSEQ multiplex PCR; TCRdb has only the in-frame clones, and not every one. Here the sample spans about 57,000 clones, roughly 84% being singletons. Sequenced input: PBMCs. Receptors originate from a man under 40 in good health and CMV-seronegative.

This clone was seen once. The chain recombines TRBV27 with TRBJ2-7, with D perhaps matching TRBD1 (5 bases). V was cut by 4 bases and J by 0 bases, with 13 bases left in between. Germline CDR1 MNHEY, CDR2 SMNVEV (reference sequence). This CDR3 spans 15 amino acids. Written as DNA, the CDR3 is TGTGCCAGCAGTTCACGACAGCCCTACTCCTACGAGCAGTACTTC. It is translated as CASSSRQPYSYEQYF.

The V gene is TRBV6-1, the J gene TRBJ1-2; maybe TRBD1 (5 bases). This CDR3 spans 14 amino acids. The germline V and J ends were trimmed by 6 bases and 8 bases, with 19 bases remaining between them. From germline, CDR1 is MNHNS and CDR2 SASEGT. The CDR3 sequence is CASSSVVTVRGYTF. CDR3 coding DNA: TGTGCCAGCAGCTCAGTGGTGACAGTACGGGGCTACACCTTC.

The chain links TRBV4-3 to TRBJ2-5; perhaps TRBD1 as D (5 bases). The length of the CDR3 is 17 residues. Germline lookup yields CDR1 LGHNA and CDR2 YSLEER. Trimming removed 0 bases at V and 4 bases at J, with 18 bases between. The CDR3 DNA is TGCGCCAGCAGCCAAGAGCCCGGTATCCAGGGCGGAGAGACCCAGTACTTC. Amino acids: CASSQEPGIQGGETQYF.

The CDR3 reads CASSQGRGDYGYTF. CDR3 bases: TGCGCCAGCAGCCAAGGGAGGGGAGACTATGGCTACACCTTC. The chain has TRBV4-3 and TRBJ1-2, with D possibly being TRBD1 (5 bases). CDR3 length: 14 residues. The V and J ends lost 1 base and 3 bases respectively, with 9 bases between them. Germline V gives CDR1 LGHNA, CDR2 YSLEER.

This chain connects TRBV11-2 to TRBJ2-1; D unclear. Per germline, CDR1 SGHAT and CDR2 FQNNGV. With 1 base removed from V and 8 bases from J, the gap between germline ends came to 12 bases. The CDR3 loop spans 14 amino acids. This chain's CDR3 is CASSLGFLEDEQFF. CDR3 sequence (DNA): TGTGCCAGCAGCTTAGGCTTCCTCGAGGATGAGCAGTTCTTC.

V and J are TRBV2 and TRBJ1-3; D gene ambiguous. V gave up 5 bases and J gave up 0 bases, with 11 bases separating them. The CDR3 spans 15 residues. CDR1 is SNHLY, CDR2 FYNNEI, per germline. The CDR3 protein is CASSWSTGSGNTIYF. DNA for the CDR3: TGTGCCAGCAGTTGGTCAACGGGCTCTGGAAACACCATATATTTT.

This chain uses TRBV7-2 with TRBJ1-1; the D is unclear. The CDR3 is made up of 13 amino acids. Germline V gene lookup returns CDR1 SGHTA and CDR2 FQGNSA. Between the trimmed V and J ends, which lost 7 bases and 1 base, there was a span of 10 bases. The CDR3 is CASNQHPNTEAFF. CDR3 DNA: TGTGCCAGCAACCAACACCCGAACACTGAAGCTTTCTTT.

The chain recombines TRBV30 with TRBJ2-3; 7 nucleotides line up with TRBD1. Per germline, CDR1 GTSNPN and CDR2 SVGIG (reference sequence). Trimming cost V 2 bases and J 1 base; bases outside gene matches: 6. The CDR3 spans 15 residues. This CDR3 reads CAWSITGQGTDTQYF. The DNA of the CDR3 is TGTGCCTGGAGTATAACTGGACAGGGCACAGATACGCAGTATTTT.

This clone appeared a few times. The chain uses TRBV5-1 and TRBJ2-5; 15 bases map to TRBD2. The CDR3 contains 18 residues. Germline CDR1 SGHRS, CDR2 YFSETQ. After removal of 1 base from V and 4 bases from J, the junction contained 8 bases not matched to a gene. The chain's CDR3 is CASSLLPGTSGGSETQYF. For the CDR3, the DNA is TGCGCCAGCAGCTTGCTTCCAGGGACTAGCGGGGGGTCAGAGACCCAGTACTTC.

The CDR3 nucleotides read TGTGCCAGCAGCCCGTCCCCTCAGACAGCCTCCTACGAGCAGTACTTC. Amino acid sequence: CASSPSPQTASYEQYF. V usage is TRBV11-2 and J usage is TRBJ2-7; perhaps TRBD1 as D (5 bases). The CDR3 loop spans 16 amino acids. The germline V gene has CDR1 SGHAT and CDR2 FQNNGV. Trimming shortened V by 5 bases and J by 0 bases, and 17 bases separated the two germline ends. Full variable domain (rest looked up from reference TRBV11-2 and TRBJ2-7): EAGVAQSPRYKIIEKRQSVAFWCNPISGHATLYWYQQILGQGPKLLIQFQNNGVVDDSQLPKDRFSAERLKGVDSTLKIQPAKLEDSAVYLCASSPSPQTASYEQYFGPGTRLTVT.

The rearrangement uses TRBV7-8 and TRBJ1-2; tentatively, D is TRBD1 (5 bases). Germline V CDR1 and CDR2: SGHVS, FQNEAQ. The CDR3 loop spans 14 amino acids. V was cut by 5 bases and J by 6 bases, with 16 bases left in between. The CDR3 DNA is TGTGCCAGCAGCCTCTACTCCGGAGGGGATGGCTACACCTTC. Protein sequence: CASSLYSGGDGYTF.

This clone has a handful of counts. This sequence joins TRBV6-1 and TRBJ1-2; TRBD1 matches at 9 bases. The J segment lost 4 bases and the V segment lost 6 bases, leaving 9 bases of the junction unmatched. The germline gives CDR1 MNHNS, CDR2 SASEGT. CDR3 length equals 15 residues. The CDR3 region is CASSDLRTGAYGYTF. The CDR3 nucleotides are TGTGCCAGCAGCGACCTCAGGACAGGGGCCTATGGCTACACCTTC.

The V gene is TRBV5-1, the J gene TRBJ2-7, with 11 bases aligning to TRBD1. CDR1 is SGHRS and CDR2 is YFSETQ in the germline V gene. Trimming at V came to 4 bases and at J to 6 bases, leaving 9 bases not matched to a gene. The CDR3 spans 15 residues. The CDR3 sequence is CASSSRDRGYVEQYF. CDR3 nucleotides: TGCGCCAGCAGCAGCCGGGACAGGGGGTACGTCGAGCAGTACTTC.

A remark on this clone: Other nucleotide sequences from this sample produce the same CDR3. V and J are TRBV10-3 and TRBJ1-2; 8 bases fit TRBD1. Germline V lookup: CDR1 ENHRY, CDR2 SYGVKD. The J segment lost 2 bases and the V segment lost 5 bases, leaving 4 bases of the junction unmatched. The CDR3 length is 14 residues. The chain's CDR3 is CAISRTGRNYGYTF. The CDR3 bases are TGTGCCATCAGTAGGACAGGGCGGAACTATGGCTACACCTTC.

The gene calls are TRBV2 and TRBJ2-3, with a weak D call TRBD1 (7 bases). The CDR3 runs to 14 residues. Germline V gene lookup returns CDR1 SNHLY and CDR2 FYNNEI. V lost 3 bases and J 6 bases, leaving 13 bases between the germline ends. The DNA of the CDR3 is TGTGCCAGCAGTGAGGGCCCAGGGGGGGATACGCAGTATTTT. This encodes CASSEGPGGDTQYF. The full variable domain, completed using reference TRBV2 and TRBJ2-3, is EPEVTQTPSHQVTQMGQEVILRCVPISNHLYFYWYRQILGQKVEFLVSFYNNEISEKSEIFDDQFSVERPDGSNFTLKIRSTKLEDSAMYFCASSEGPGGDTQYFGPGTRLTVL.

J is TRBJ1-2 and V is TRBV13; D remains ambiguous. The germline V gene has CDR1 PRHDT and CDR2 FYEKMQ (reference sequence). The CDR3 spans 12 residues. Trimming shortened V by 3 bases and J by 6 bases, and 8 bases separated the two germline ends. The CDR3 protein is CASSFLSDGYTF. The CDR3 DNA reads TGTGCCAGCAGCTTCCTTTCGGATGGCTACACCTTC.

The chain couples TRBV30 to TRBJ2-5; 8 bases map to TRBD2. Trimming at V came to 2 bases and at J to 5 bases, leaving 10 bases not matched to a gene. Looked up from germline, CDR1 is GTSNPN and CDR2 is SVGIG (reference sequence). This CDR3 spans 15 amino acids. The CDR3 bases are TGTGCCTGGAGTCCGGGACTAGACCTCCGGGAGACCCAGTACTTC. Its protein product is CAWSPGLDLRETQYF.

The chain joins TRBV7-2 to TRBJ2-7; 9 bases line up with TRBD2. CDR1 and CDR2 from the germline V gene are SGHTA and FQGNSA. J gave up 6 bases and V 4 bases, and 10 bases lay outside the gene matches. The CDR3 loop spans 15 amino acids. The CDR3 reads CASSSGLAGVSEQYF. The CDR3 region has the DNA TGTGCCAGCAGCTCTGGCTTAGCGGGGGTGAGCGAGCAGTACTTC.

This clone was picked up one time. The genes are TRBV7-2 and TRBJ2-7; TRBD1 agrees at 8 bases. Germline assignment: CDR1 SGHTA and CDR2 FQGNSA. With 5 bases clipped from V and 6 bases from J, the junction kept 12 bases outside the gene matches. The CDR3 has 15 residues. The CDR3 DNA sequence: TGTGCCAGCAGCCCTGGAGGACAGGGAGAGTCCGAGCAGTACTTC. Its translation is CASSPGGQGESEQYF. Together with reference TRBV7-2 and TRBJ2-7, the CDR3 gives the full variable domain: GAGVSQSPSNKVTEKGKDVELRCDPISGHTALYWYRQSLGQGLEFLIYFQGNSAPDKSGLPSDRFSAERTGGSVSTLTIQRTQQEDSAVYLCASSPGGQGESEQYFGPGTRLTVT.

The gene calls are TRBV18 and TRBJ2-7, with 11 bases lining up with TRBD1. The CDR3 length is 14 residues. Losses at the gene ends were 3 bases for V and 7 bases for J; bases not matched to a gene: 5. CDR1 is KGHSH, CDR2 LQKENI, per germline. The CDR3 nucleotides read TGTGCCAGCTCACCCGGGACAGGGGGTAGTGAGCAGTACTTC. It codes for CASSPGTGGSEQYF.

V usage is TRBV2 and J usage is TRBJ1-1; no definite D call. The CDR3 spans 13 residues. V was clipped by 0 bases and J by 5 bases, with 7 bases between them. Germline V gene sequence: CDR1 SNHLY, CDR2 FYNNEI. CDR3 nucleotide sequence: TGTGCCAGCAGTGAAGCGTCGGTGACTGAAGCTTTCTTT. It encodes CASSEASVTEAFF.

This chain uses TRBV25-1 with TRBJ2-1; 8 positions match TRBD2. This CDR3 spans 18 amino acids. Germline assignment: CDR1 MGHDK and CDR2 SYGVNS. V dropped 4 bases and J dropped 5; count of bases not matched to a gene: 16. CDR3 nucleotide sequence: TGTGCCAGCAGTGTTTCGACCCTTCGGGGGGGCCCCAACAATGAGCAGTTCTTC. It is translated as CASSVSTLRGGPNNEQFF.